Presented here are 25 T cell receptor beta chains from one specimen sequenced in a study of T cells expressing NK-cell markers. TCRdb re-analyzed the 5' RACE reads; it lists each CDR3 protein once, without DNA. This sample's table reports roughly 390,000 distinct CDR3 sequences. The source material was blood T cells: a sorted CD56 or NKG2C T cell subset, CD4+ or CD8+ T cells, or bulk PBMC T cells (not recorded which). The receptors were gathered from a woman aged 50 to 60 in good health.

The chain uses TRBV10-2 and TRBJ2-1; TCRdb names TRBD1, which stays unverified in the absence of DNA. The CDR3 has 12 amino acids. Germline V gene data show CDR1 as WSHSY and CDR2 as SAAADI. CDR3 sequence: CASSEEGIEQFF.

V and J are TRBV7-9 and TRBJ2-1; TCRdb lists TRBD1, though no DNA is available to test this call. Germline CDR1 SEHNR, CDR2 FQNEAQ (reference sequence). The CDR3 contains 13 residues. This chain's CDR3 is CASSPEGDNEQFF.

The chain has TRBV15 and TRBJ2-7; TCRdb's D gene call, TRBD2, goes unchecked for lack of DNA. This CDR3 has 15 residues. Germline CDR1 and CDR2: LNHNV and YYDKDF (reference sequence). The CDR3 here is CATSREAGGPYEQYF.

This chain links TRBV7-9 with TRBJ1-1; the TRBD1 assignment by TCRdb is unverifiable without DNA. Germline V gene lookup returns CDR1 SEHNR and CDR2 FQNEAQ (reference sequence). The CDR3 length is 16 residues. The CDR3 protein is CASSFGGRGRNTEAFF.

The rearrangement joins TRBV12-3 or TRBV12-4 to TRBJ2-6; as DNA is missing, the TRBD1 call by TCRdb cannot be tested. There are 17 residues in the CDR3. CDR3 loop: CASSPGGLATGANVLTF.

V usage is TRBV6-5 and J usage is TRBJ2-7; TCRdb calls TRBD1, which cannot be checked without DNA. The CDR3 covers 13 residues. CDR1 and CDR2 from the germline V gene are MNHEY and SVGAGI. The CDR3 sequence: CASSYSSGSQQYF.

The chain links TRBV20-1 to TRBJ2-7; the D call of TRBD1 rests on TCRdb alone, since no DNA is present to check it. This CDR3 has 15 residues. Germline V gene sequence: CDR1 DFQATT, CDR2 SNEGSKA (reference sequence). This CDR3 is CSARRWAPSSYEQYF.

The rearrangement links TRBV20-1 to TRBJ1-1; the D gene TCRdb calls, TRBD1, cannot be checked with no DNA. This CDR3 spans 14 amino acids. Germline CDR1 reads DFQATT; CDR2 reads SNEGSKA (reference sequence). CDR3 sequence reads: CSAPRIGANTEAFF.

The V gene is TRBV6-5, the J gene TRBJ2-3; checking the TCRdb D call of TRBD2 is not possible without DNA. In germline, CDR1 is MNHEY, CDR2 SVGAGI. This CDR3 is built from 15 residues. CDR3 region: CASRSGTTLGNTQYF.

J is TRBJ2-1 and V is TRBV5-1; TCRdb's D gene call, TRBD2, goes unchecked for lack of DNA. CDR3 length equals 16 residues. CDR1 and CDR2 from the germline V gene are SGHRS and YFSETQ. The CDR3 sequence: CASSLAILAGTNEQFF.

The rearrangement links TRBV11-3 to TRBJ1-1; the TRBD1 assignment by TCRdb is unverifiable without DNA. Germline V gene data show CDR1 as SGHNT and CDR2 as YENEEA. There are 14 residues in the CDR3. CDR3 amino acids: CASSWGRKNTEAFF.

The V call is TRBV2, the J call TRBJ1-1; TCRdb outputs TRBD1, but without DNA this stays unchecked. The CDR3 has 12 residues. From germline, CDR1 is SNHLY and CDR2 FYNNEI. The CDR3 loop is CASSRDAYEAFF.

V and J are TRBV5-6 and TRBJ2-2. The germline V gene has CDR1 SGHDT and CDR2 YYEEEE. The CDR3 sequence is 15 residues long. This CDR3 reads CASSLASVGTGELFF.

The rearrangement joins TRBV12-3 or TRBV12-4 to TRBJ2-1; the TCRdb call, TRBD2, lacks DNA for checking. This CDR3 spans 16 amino acids. The CDR3 sequence: CASSLASSGRGNEQFF.

This chain joins TRBV6-2 or TRBV6-3 and TRBJ2-4; TCRdb's assignment of TRBD1 cannot be checked, as there is no DNA. Germline V gene data show CDR1 as MNHEY and CDR2 as SVGEGT. The CDR3 covers 11 residues. The CDR3 here is CASSQGTVPHF.

The chain is built from TRBV6-5 and TRBJ2-7; the TCRdb D gene call, TRBD2, has no DNA to confirm it. The CDR3 sequence is 14 residues long. Germline V gene data show CDR1 as MNHEY and CDR2 as SVGAGI. CDR3 residues: CASSYQQGLYEQYF.

J is TRBJ2-2 and V is TRBV5-6. CDR1 and CDR2 (germline): SGHDT, YYEEEE. The CDR3 has 15 amino acids. The CDR3 region is CASSYSLADTGELFF.

The rearrangement links TRBV25-1 to TRBJ2-5; TCRdb's assignment of TRBD1 cannot be checked, as there is no DNA. Germline V gene data show CDR1 as MGHDK and CDR2 as SYGVNS. CDR3 size: 16 residues. This CDR3 reads CASSPGTGFVRETQYF.

J is TRBJ2-7 and V is TRBV7-8. CDR1 is SGHVS and CDR2 is FQNEAQ in the germline V gene. CDR3 length: 14 amino acids. CDR3 protein: CASRPRRVVEEQYF.

The chain uses TRBV29-1 and TRBJ2-1. The CDR3 sequence is 11 residues long. Germline CDR1 is SQVTM and CDR2 is ANQGSEA. The CDR3 protein is CSVPMAIEQFF.

The chain is built from TRBV20-1 and TRBJ2-2; lacking DNA, the TRBD1 call made by TCRdb goes unchecked. Germline loops: CDR1 DFQATT, CDR2 SNEGSKA (reference sequence). The CDR3 is made up of 15 amino acids. The CDR3 loop is CSASHARTGTGELFF.

The chain has TRBV7-9 and TRBJ2-4; without DNA, the TCRdb call of TRBD2 cannot be checked. The CDR3 covers 13 residues. The V gene's germline CDR1 is SEHNR and CDR2 FQNEAQ (reference sequence). CDR3 protein: CASTSLVENIQYF.

V usage is TRBV10-3 and J usage is TRBJ2-3; TCRdb designates TRBD2, a call that cannot be tested without DNA. This CDR3 spans 14 amino acids. Per germline, CDR1 ENHRY and CDR2 SYGVKD. The CDR3: CAIFSGRGEDTQYF.

V usage is TRBV12-3 or TRBV12-4 and J usage is TRBJ2-1. The CDR3 consists of 14 residues. This CDR3 is CASSFLGTYNEQFF.

The chain carries TRBV28 and TRBJ2-1; there is no DNA to check the TCRdb D call of TRBD1. CDR1 is MDHEN and CDR2 is SYDVKM in the germline V gene. This CDR3 has 15 amino acids. The CDR3 sequence: CASRPRDRAFGEQFF.